What follows is one T cell receptor (beta chain) and its context. This clonotype was observed a handful of times. Its binding antigen is unknown. This sequence may be a read error, since a much larger clone differs from it by one base. This sample is drawn from a study of T cells in Graves' hyperthyroidism and ophthalmopathy (dated by TCRdb to about 2019). General notes on the study: Peripheral blood samples were taken at initial diagnosis, before any treatment was given. Whether ophthalmopathy could be predicted prospectively was tested in an independent validation cohort made up of 18 hyperthyroidism patients plus 17 patients who later progressed to ophthalmopathy. After sampling, hyperthyroidism patients received methimazole starting at 30 mg daily, and ophthalmopathy patients received high-dose intravenous methylprednisolone. According to the paper, TCR Vbeta CDR3 sequencing was carried out on about 140 peripheral blood samples, which came from under 50 ophthalmopathy, approximately 78 hyperthyroidism and about 17 progressor patients. To identify distinguishing TCR V-J signatures, a discovery cohort of 100 patients was used, comprising approximately 40 with Graves' ophthalmopathy and around 57 with stable Graves' hyperthyroidism. For training and testing, the roughly 93 patients in the discovery cohort were randomly divided in a 7:3 ratio. The study also compared thyroid tissue and blood T-cell repertoires from over 5 Graves' hyperthyroidism patients. Study-level results and caveats: No statistical method was used to fix the sample size in advance, and group allocation was not hidden from the investigators. Most expanded thyroid clonotypes (frequency above 0.001) were also detected in blood, suggesting blood repertoires may reflect thyroid immune responses. In validation, progression to ophthalmopathy was predicted by the model with 65% to 71% sensitivity and nearly 75% specificity, a median of around 6.5 months before onset. Ophthalmopathy was separated from stable hyperthyroidism by a 13 V-J signature model, with around 90% sensitivity and roughly 84% specificity obtained in cross-validation and 80%/75% obtained in testing.

Here V drops 7 bases and J drops 0 bases, and the junction holds 8 bases not matched to any gene. The germline V gene yields SNHLY for CDR1 and FYNNEI for CDR2. The CDR3 spans 15 residues, from the cysteine through the phenylalanine. The entry retains the CDR3 DNA only, 45 bases that are in frame from base 1. TCR beta CDR3 regions were amplified from RNA transcripts. A first-round RT-PCR of the TCR CDR3 used the HTBI primer set with the Qiagen OneStep RT-PCR kit. The libraries were constructed in a second round of multiplex PCR and then size-selected and purified. Paired-end sequencing of the libraries was performed with 100 bp reads on an Illumina HiSeq2000. The original methods were these. Raw data were processed with SOAPnuke, discarding reads with adapters, uncalled bases, mean Phred below 15, or no exact constant-primer or identifier match. High-quality paired reads were merged using COPE v1.2.5, and each unique nucleotide sequence was defined as a clonotype. MiTCR v1.1 was used to align clonotypes to the IMGT TRBV, TRBD and TRBJ reference segments. The analysis was restricted to V-J combinations with a frequency above 0.0001, which together covered 99% to 99.2% of the repertoires. The TCS score was defined as F50 (clonal expansion) divided by E x V (chaos), with BLOSUM62-based TCRdist calculated between CDR3 peptides within each V-J. Welch's t-statistics and random forest reduced 514 V-J features to 13, which were used in a naive Bayes classifier (R e1071). Through fastp at Q25 and MiXCR, TCRdb rebuilt clones from the public reads, retaining in-frame beta chains. When rows share a CDR3 protein, they turn into one entry using the most common DNA and genes. TCRdb, not the authors, supplied the V and J calls. This sample holds roughly 180,000 distinct CDR3 sequences; 9.4% were observed only once. The ten largest clones capture 22% of the sample.

Hyperthyroidism patients were aged 18 to 65 years and newly diagnosed, with disease duration of less than 2 months. Any patient with an uncontrolled infection, another autoimmune disease, pregnancy or lactation was excluded. Diagnoses were based on clinical symptoms, serum thyroxine and TRAb, thyroid ultrasound and orbital computed tomography. Blood from progressor patients was drawn when they were first diagnosed with hyperthyroidism, before any ophthalmopathy symptoms appeared. Ficoll-Paque density gradient centrifugation was used to isolate PBMCs from 8.5 to 10 ml of fresh peripheral blood. Progressor patients were first diagnosed with Graves' hyperthyroidism and then developed ophthalmopathy during follow-up. Total RNA was extracted with Trizol reagent, and quality was checked on an Agilent 2100 Bioanalyzer.

This clonotype was obtained from a woman between 18 and 29 years old with Graves' hyperthyroidism that later progressed to Graves' ophthalmopathy. Sequenced sample: blood. Recombination joined TRBV2 with TRBJ1-1; TRBD1 aligns with 7 central bases. The CDR3 amino acid sequence is: CASKGQNIMNTEAFF. The nucleotide sequence reads as follows: TGTGCCAGCAAGGGACAGAACATCATGAACACTGAAGCTTTCTTT. The full variable domain, with segments outside the CDR3 supplied by the reference TRBV2 and TRBJ1-1 proteins, appears as EPEVTQTPSHQVTQMGQEVILRCVPISNHLYFYWYRQILGQKVEFLVSFYNNEISEKSEIFDDQFSVERPDGSNFTLKIRSTKLEDSAMYFCASKGQNIMNTEAFFGQGTRLTVV.